This T cell receptor (beta chain) emerged from a study of control samples from healthy donors and cancer patients. This clone is termed medium-sized (0.01 to 0.1%). The protocol was immunoSEQ multiplex PCR, while the TCRdb copy is restricted to in-frame clones and leaves out a portion. The data show 75,000 to 100,000 clones, around 92% seen once. Germline CDR1 and CDR2: SEHNR and FQNEAQ (reference sequence). The V and J ends lost 8 bases and 1 base, in that order; junction bases with no gene match: 9. This CDR3 region has 16 residues. Sequenced: blood. This chain links TRBV7-9 with TRBJ2-2; TRBD1 matches 8 bases. This receptor was identified in a man aged 50 to 59 in good health. The CDR3 region is CASPTEGTGNTGELFF. The DNA for the CDR3 is TGTGCCAGCCCCACGGAAGGGACAGGGAACACCGGGGAGCTGTTTTTT. The full variable domain, rest sourced from reference TRBV7-9 and TRBJ2-2, is DTGVSQNPRHKITKRGQNVTFRCDPISEHNRLYWYRQTLGQGPEFLTYFQNEAQLEKSRLLSDRFSAERPKGSFSTLEIQRTEQGDSAMYLCASPTEGTGNTGELFFGEGSRLTVL.